These 25 T cell receptor beta chains were sequenced from one sample in a study of beta chain features in type 1 diabetes. Study-wide results and limits: Type 1 diabetes patients showed a moderate but significant shortening of TCRB CDR3s in all four CD4+ subsets.

Every isolated RNA sample was fully reverse transcribed, so sequencing captured expressed TCRB transcripts. Clones were sequenced by immunoSEQ multiplex PCR, and TCRdb holds only the in-frame ones, with some missing. The sample has 400,000 or so clones, over 10% seen once; the top ten hold 0.0095% to 0.011%. These receptors are not linked to any known antigen. The sequenced sample was naive CD4+ T cells from blood. These receptors originate from a woman in her late teens or twenties with type 1 diabetes.

This clone was counted only a few times. The rearrangement uses TRBV7-9 and TRBJ1-6; D gene uncertain. The ends were cut back, 6 bases at V and 0 bases at J, with 9 bases in the middle. CDR3 size: 15 residues. CDR1 is SEHNR, CDR2 FQNEAQ, per germline (reference sequence). Written as DNA, the CDR3 is TGTGCCAGCAGTGAGGCGGGCTCCTATAATTCACCCCTCCACTTT. Amino acids: CASSEAGSYNSPLHF.

This clone occurred a few times. The chain recombines TRBV14 with TRBJ1-2; 7 nucleotides align to TRBD1. V gave up 4 bases and J gave up 5 bases; unmatched junction bases: 7. This CDR3 is built from 14 residues. The germline gives CDR1 SGHDN, CDR2 FVKESK. CDR3: CASSPPGQKYGYTF. The CDR3, as DNA: TGTGCCAGCAGCCCTCCGGGACAGAAATATGGCTACACCTTC.

In this sample, this clone turned up a few times. V usage is TRBV4-2 and J usage is TRBJ2-1; 10 bases map to TRBD2. The CDR3 has 16 residues. V lost 0 bases, J lost 3 bases, and 2 bases stayed unmatched. Looked up from germline, CDR1 is LGHNA and CDR2 is YNFKEQ. The CDR3 spells CASSQETSGYYNEQFF. DNA of the CDR3: TGTGCCAGCAGCCAAGAGACTAGCGGGTACTACAATGAGCAGTTCTTC.

This sequence joins TRBV30 and TRBJ2-5; 7 positions match TRBD2. Germline V gene lookup returns CDR1 GTSNPN and CDR2 SVGIG (reference sequence). J gave up 3 bases and V 4 bases, and 11 bases lay outside the gene matches. CDR3 length: 15 amino acids. The CDR3 loop reads CAWTFASGWEETQYF. The CDR3 DNA reads as TGTGCCTGGACATTCGCTAGCGGTTGGGAAGAGACCCAGTACTTC.

The genes are TRBV10-3 and TRBJ2-7, with D unclear. Trimming stripped 5 bases from V and 2 bases from J, with 4 bases between. Germline CDR1 ENHRY, CDR2 SYGVKD. The CDR3 is made up of 11 amino acids. In nucleotides, the CDR3 is TGTGCCATCAGTCAGGCCTACGAGCAGTACTTC. Protein sequence: CAISQAYEQYF.

V usage is TRBV5-1 and J usage is TRBJ2-1; D may be TRBD1 (5 bases). Germline CDR1 reads SGHRS; CDR2 reads YFSETQ. The CDR3 is 15 amino acids. V lost 4 bases and J 4 bases, leaving 15 bases between the germline ends. The CDR3 coding sequence is TGCGCCAGCAGCCCTGGGTCCCAGGGTTACAATGAGCAGTTCTTC. Translating gives CASSPGSQGYNEQFF.

This clone appeared a few times. The chain uses TRBV29-1 and TRBJ2-2; 9 nucleotides line up with TRBD1. CDR1 and CDR2 (germline): SQVTM, ANQGSEA. V was clipped by 6 bases and J by 4 bases; unmatched bases: 6. CDR3 length: 14 residues. In DNA form, the CDR3 reads TGCAGCGTCATCCGACAGGGGGGCACCGGGGAGCTGTTTTTT. Translating it yields CSVIRQGGTGELFF.

This clone has more than one count but fewer than ten. V and J are TRBV28 and TRBJ2-5; no clear D gene. The CDR3 runs 11 residues. With 4 bases removed from V and 2 bases from J, the gap between germline ends came to 2 bases. Germline V gives CDR1 MDHEN, CDR2 SYDVKM. The CDR3 nucleotides read TGTGCCAGCAGTTCTCAAGAGACCCAGTACTTC. Encoded protein: CASSSQETQYF.

V usage is TRBV19 and J usage is TRBJ1-2; possible D gene TRBD1, 6 bases. Germline V lookup: CDR1 LNHDA, CDR2 SQIVND (reference sequence). The CDR3 is 13 residues long. The V end was cut by 7 bases, the J end by 2 bases, with 11 bases between. The CDR3 spells CASTRGLNYGYTF. The CDR3 bases are TGTGCCAGTACCAGGGGCTTGAACTATGGCTACACCTTC.

The V call is TRBV7-2, the J call TRBJ2-6; 7 bases fit TRBD1. The CDR3 spans 17 residues. The V gene end was trimmed by 5 bases and the J gene end by 2 bases; junction bases not matched to a gene: 9. Germline V lookup: CDR1 SGHTA, CDR2 FQGNSA. CDR3 DNA sequence: TGTGCCAGCAGCCAAGGACAGGCCAGGGCTGGGGCCAACGTCCTGACTTTC. Translating gives CASSQGQARAGANVLTF.

This clone was recorded a few times. The J gene is TRBJ2-7, the V gene TRBV29-1, with 12 bases identical to TRBD2. The CDR3 is 13 residues long. Germline CDR1 reads SQVTM; CDR2 reads ANQGSEA. Trimming took 6 bases from V and 5 from J; bases not matched to a gene: 5. The CDR3 is CSVRTSGANEQYF. The CDR3 DNA reads as TGCAGCGTAAGGACTAGCGGGGCCAACGAGCAGTACTTC.

The rearrangement uses TRBV29-1 and TRBJ2-7; D perhaps matches TRBD2 (6 bases). Germline V gene data show CDR1 as SQVTM and CDR2 as ANQGSEA. Trimming took 6 bases from V and 2 from J, leaving 8 bases between them. There are 11 residues in the CDR3. CDR3: CSVGEAYEQYF. CDR3 nucleotide sequence: TGCAGCGTCGGGGAGGCCTACGAGCAGTACTTC.

This clone appeared a few times. The rearrangement links TRBV7-2 to TRBJ2-5, with a tentative D call TRBD2 (6 bases). The CDR3 runs 15 residues. Germline CDR1 is SGHTA and CDR2 is FQGNSA. V was pared by 5 bases and J by 4 bases, with 17 bases between. The CDR3 loop reads CASSQRAGSGETQYF. The DNA for the CDR3 is TGTGCCAGCAGCCAAAGGGCGGGGTCCGGAGAGACCCAGTACTTC.

The CDR3: CASSSKVQGREQYF. Written as DNA, the CDR3 is TGTGCCAGCAGCTCAAAGGTCCAGGGGAGAGAGCAGTACTTC. This chain connects TRBV7-2 to TRBJ2-7; possible D gene TRBD1, 6 bases. CDR1 is SGHTA, CDR2 FQGNSA, per germline. V shed 4 bases and J shed 7 bases, with 17 bases lying between them. This CDR3 has 14 amino acids.

This clone was seen a few times. This rearrangement joins TRBV18 to TRBJ2-7; the D gene is possibly TRBD1 (5 bases). V was pared by 2 bases and J by 6 bases, with 14 bases between. Germline-derived CDR1 and CDR2 are KGHSH and LQKENI. This CDR3 is built from 14 residues. The CDR3 region is CASSPDLDKGEQYF. The CDR3 DNA follows: TGTGCCAGCTCACCAGACCTGGACAAGGGCGAGCAGTACTTC. The full variable domain, its missing parts supplied by reference TRBV18 and TRBJ2-7, is NAGVMQNPRHLVRRRGQEARLRCSPMKGHSHVYWYRQLPEEGLKFMVYLQKENIIDESGMPKERFSAEFPKEGPSILRIQQVVRGDSAAYFCASSPDLDKGEQYFGPGTRLTVT.

The gene calls are TRBV29-1 and TRBJ1-2; 7 nucleotides line up with TRBD1. The trim removed 3 bases at V and 4 bases at J, leaving 14 bases unmatched. Germline CDR1 SQVTM, CDR2 ANQGSEA. The CDR3 is 16 residues long. CDR3 sequence: CSVDATGRRTGYGYTF. CDR3 bases: TGCAGCGTTGATGCGACAGGGCGAAGGACGGGCTATGGCTACACCTTC.

The V call is TRBV28, the J call TRBJ2-3; weak D call: TRBD2 (6 bases). Germline V gene lookup returns CDR1 MDHEN and CDR2 SYDVKM. Trimming cost V 8 bases and J 1 base, with 10 bases left between them. The CDR3 loop spans 13 amino acids. CDR3 bases: TGTGCCAGCCAAACGGGAGGCACAGATACGCAGTATTTT. Translation: CASQTGGTDTQYF. The variable domain in full, completed from reference TRBV28 and TRBJ2-3, reads DVKVTQSSRYLVKRTGEKVFLECVQDMDHENMFWYRQDPGLGLRLIYFSYDVKMKEKGDIPEGYSVSREKKERFSLILESASTNQTSMYLCASQTGGTDTQYFGPGTRLTVL.

The gene calls are TRBV18 and TRBJ2-7; D possibly corresponds to TRBD1 (5 bases). This CDR3 has 13 amino acids. From germline, CDR1 is KGHSH and CDR2 LQKENI. Trimming left V 3 bases short and J 6 bases short, with 12 bases between. Here the CDR3 reads CASSPSRVFEQYF. CDR3 sequence (DNA): TGTGCCAGCTCACCGAGCAGGGTCTTCGAGCAGTACTTC.

The chain carries TRBV13 and TRBJ1-5, with unresolved D. V gave up 5 bases and J gave up 4 bases, with 15 bases separating them. Germline CDR1 PRHDT, CDR2 FYEKMQ (reference sequence). This CDR3 has 15 residues. The CDR3 sequence is CASSPPIGRNQPQHF. DNA for the CDR3: TGTGCCAGCAGCCCCCCGATAGGGAGAAATCAGCCCCAGCATTTT.

V is TRBV4-3 and J is TRBJ2-1, with 7 positions matching TRBD2. J lost 4 bases, V lost 4 bases, and 7 bases had no gene match. Per the germline V gene, CDR1 is LGHNA and CDR2 is YSLEER. This CDR3 spans 15 amino acids. The CDR3 bases are TGCGCCAGCAGCCGGGGGGGGAGTTTTTACAATGAGCAGTTCTTC. It is translated as CASSRGGSFYNEQFF.

This sequence joins TRBV15 and TRBJ2-1; TRBD1 aligns across 10 bases. Germline V gives CDR1 LNHNV, CDR2 YYDKDF (reference sequence). J lost 5 bases, V lost 9 bases, and 16 bases had no gene match. This CDR3 comprises 17 residues. This chain's CDR3 is CATSKFPGQGRDNEQFF. CDR3 DNA: TGTGCCACTTCCAAGTTCCCGGGACAGGGGCGAGACAATGAGCAGTTCTTC. Based on the CDR3 plus reference TRBV15 and TRBJ2-1, the full variable domain is DAMVIQNPRYQVTQFGKPVTLSCSQTLNHNVMYWYQQKSSQAPKLLFHYYDKDFNNEADTPDNFQSRRPNTSFCFLDIRSPGLGDTAMYLCATSKFPGQGRDNEQFFGPGTRLTVL.

The chain is built from TRBV18 and TRBJ2-1; TRBD1 matches 9 bases. The CDR3 runs to 16 residues. With 4 bases clipped from V and 4 bases from J, the junction kept 8 bases outside the gene matches. CDR1 KGHSH and CDR2 LQKENI come from the germline V gene. Here the CDR3 DNA reads TGTGCCAGCTCACTTCGTCCGGGACAGGGATACAATGAGCAGTTCTTC. This gives the protein CASSLRPGQGYNEQFF.

The chain joins TRBV7-8 to TRBJ2-1; 9 nucleotides line up with TRBD1. Germline assignment: CDR1 SGHVS and CDR2 FQNEAQ. The trim removed 6 bases at V and 5 bases at J, leaving 8 bases unmatched. The length of the CDR3 is 15 residues. The chain's CDR3 is CASRLPGQGHNEQFF. The CDR3, as DNA: TGTGCCAGCAGGTTGCCGGGACAGGGACACAATGAGCAGTTCTTC.

This clone has only a few counts. The gene calls are TRBV9 and TRBJ2-7; D perhaps matches TRBD1 (6 bases). The CDR3 length is 18 residues. CDR1 SGDLS and CDR2 YYNGEE come from the germline V gene. Trimming shortened V by 4 bases and J by 5 bases, and 28 bases separated the two germline ends. CDR3 region: CASSPEVPGADIVHEQYF. CDR3 in DNA: TGTGCCAGCAGCCCGGAGGTCCCAGGGGCAGATATTGTCCACGAGCAGTACTTC.

The rearrangement uses TRBV7-2 and TRBJ2-1, with 9 nucleotides matching TRBD2. The CDR3 contains 13 residues. CDR1 and CDR2 from the germline V gene are SGHTA and FQGNSA. J was trimmed by 8 bases and V by 6 bases; bases with no gene match: 5. The CDR3 nucleotides read TGTGCCAGCAGTCTAGCGGGATGGGATGAGCAGTTCTTC. This codes for CASSLAGWDEQFF.